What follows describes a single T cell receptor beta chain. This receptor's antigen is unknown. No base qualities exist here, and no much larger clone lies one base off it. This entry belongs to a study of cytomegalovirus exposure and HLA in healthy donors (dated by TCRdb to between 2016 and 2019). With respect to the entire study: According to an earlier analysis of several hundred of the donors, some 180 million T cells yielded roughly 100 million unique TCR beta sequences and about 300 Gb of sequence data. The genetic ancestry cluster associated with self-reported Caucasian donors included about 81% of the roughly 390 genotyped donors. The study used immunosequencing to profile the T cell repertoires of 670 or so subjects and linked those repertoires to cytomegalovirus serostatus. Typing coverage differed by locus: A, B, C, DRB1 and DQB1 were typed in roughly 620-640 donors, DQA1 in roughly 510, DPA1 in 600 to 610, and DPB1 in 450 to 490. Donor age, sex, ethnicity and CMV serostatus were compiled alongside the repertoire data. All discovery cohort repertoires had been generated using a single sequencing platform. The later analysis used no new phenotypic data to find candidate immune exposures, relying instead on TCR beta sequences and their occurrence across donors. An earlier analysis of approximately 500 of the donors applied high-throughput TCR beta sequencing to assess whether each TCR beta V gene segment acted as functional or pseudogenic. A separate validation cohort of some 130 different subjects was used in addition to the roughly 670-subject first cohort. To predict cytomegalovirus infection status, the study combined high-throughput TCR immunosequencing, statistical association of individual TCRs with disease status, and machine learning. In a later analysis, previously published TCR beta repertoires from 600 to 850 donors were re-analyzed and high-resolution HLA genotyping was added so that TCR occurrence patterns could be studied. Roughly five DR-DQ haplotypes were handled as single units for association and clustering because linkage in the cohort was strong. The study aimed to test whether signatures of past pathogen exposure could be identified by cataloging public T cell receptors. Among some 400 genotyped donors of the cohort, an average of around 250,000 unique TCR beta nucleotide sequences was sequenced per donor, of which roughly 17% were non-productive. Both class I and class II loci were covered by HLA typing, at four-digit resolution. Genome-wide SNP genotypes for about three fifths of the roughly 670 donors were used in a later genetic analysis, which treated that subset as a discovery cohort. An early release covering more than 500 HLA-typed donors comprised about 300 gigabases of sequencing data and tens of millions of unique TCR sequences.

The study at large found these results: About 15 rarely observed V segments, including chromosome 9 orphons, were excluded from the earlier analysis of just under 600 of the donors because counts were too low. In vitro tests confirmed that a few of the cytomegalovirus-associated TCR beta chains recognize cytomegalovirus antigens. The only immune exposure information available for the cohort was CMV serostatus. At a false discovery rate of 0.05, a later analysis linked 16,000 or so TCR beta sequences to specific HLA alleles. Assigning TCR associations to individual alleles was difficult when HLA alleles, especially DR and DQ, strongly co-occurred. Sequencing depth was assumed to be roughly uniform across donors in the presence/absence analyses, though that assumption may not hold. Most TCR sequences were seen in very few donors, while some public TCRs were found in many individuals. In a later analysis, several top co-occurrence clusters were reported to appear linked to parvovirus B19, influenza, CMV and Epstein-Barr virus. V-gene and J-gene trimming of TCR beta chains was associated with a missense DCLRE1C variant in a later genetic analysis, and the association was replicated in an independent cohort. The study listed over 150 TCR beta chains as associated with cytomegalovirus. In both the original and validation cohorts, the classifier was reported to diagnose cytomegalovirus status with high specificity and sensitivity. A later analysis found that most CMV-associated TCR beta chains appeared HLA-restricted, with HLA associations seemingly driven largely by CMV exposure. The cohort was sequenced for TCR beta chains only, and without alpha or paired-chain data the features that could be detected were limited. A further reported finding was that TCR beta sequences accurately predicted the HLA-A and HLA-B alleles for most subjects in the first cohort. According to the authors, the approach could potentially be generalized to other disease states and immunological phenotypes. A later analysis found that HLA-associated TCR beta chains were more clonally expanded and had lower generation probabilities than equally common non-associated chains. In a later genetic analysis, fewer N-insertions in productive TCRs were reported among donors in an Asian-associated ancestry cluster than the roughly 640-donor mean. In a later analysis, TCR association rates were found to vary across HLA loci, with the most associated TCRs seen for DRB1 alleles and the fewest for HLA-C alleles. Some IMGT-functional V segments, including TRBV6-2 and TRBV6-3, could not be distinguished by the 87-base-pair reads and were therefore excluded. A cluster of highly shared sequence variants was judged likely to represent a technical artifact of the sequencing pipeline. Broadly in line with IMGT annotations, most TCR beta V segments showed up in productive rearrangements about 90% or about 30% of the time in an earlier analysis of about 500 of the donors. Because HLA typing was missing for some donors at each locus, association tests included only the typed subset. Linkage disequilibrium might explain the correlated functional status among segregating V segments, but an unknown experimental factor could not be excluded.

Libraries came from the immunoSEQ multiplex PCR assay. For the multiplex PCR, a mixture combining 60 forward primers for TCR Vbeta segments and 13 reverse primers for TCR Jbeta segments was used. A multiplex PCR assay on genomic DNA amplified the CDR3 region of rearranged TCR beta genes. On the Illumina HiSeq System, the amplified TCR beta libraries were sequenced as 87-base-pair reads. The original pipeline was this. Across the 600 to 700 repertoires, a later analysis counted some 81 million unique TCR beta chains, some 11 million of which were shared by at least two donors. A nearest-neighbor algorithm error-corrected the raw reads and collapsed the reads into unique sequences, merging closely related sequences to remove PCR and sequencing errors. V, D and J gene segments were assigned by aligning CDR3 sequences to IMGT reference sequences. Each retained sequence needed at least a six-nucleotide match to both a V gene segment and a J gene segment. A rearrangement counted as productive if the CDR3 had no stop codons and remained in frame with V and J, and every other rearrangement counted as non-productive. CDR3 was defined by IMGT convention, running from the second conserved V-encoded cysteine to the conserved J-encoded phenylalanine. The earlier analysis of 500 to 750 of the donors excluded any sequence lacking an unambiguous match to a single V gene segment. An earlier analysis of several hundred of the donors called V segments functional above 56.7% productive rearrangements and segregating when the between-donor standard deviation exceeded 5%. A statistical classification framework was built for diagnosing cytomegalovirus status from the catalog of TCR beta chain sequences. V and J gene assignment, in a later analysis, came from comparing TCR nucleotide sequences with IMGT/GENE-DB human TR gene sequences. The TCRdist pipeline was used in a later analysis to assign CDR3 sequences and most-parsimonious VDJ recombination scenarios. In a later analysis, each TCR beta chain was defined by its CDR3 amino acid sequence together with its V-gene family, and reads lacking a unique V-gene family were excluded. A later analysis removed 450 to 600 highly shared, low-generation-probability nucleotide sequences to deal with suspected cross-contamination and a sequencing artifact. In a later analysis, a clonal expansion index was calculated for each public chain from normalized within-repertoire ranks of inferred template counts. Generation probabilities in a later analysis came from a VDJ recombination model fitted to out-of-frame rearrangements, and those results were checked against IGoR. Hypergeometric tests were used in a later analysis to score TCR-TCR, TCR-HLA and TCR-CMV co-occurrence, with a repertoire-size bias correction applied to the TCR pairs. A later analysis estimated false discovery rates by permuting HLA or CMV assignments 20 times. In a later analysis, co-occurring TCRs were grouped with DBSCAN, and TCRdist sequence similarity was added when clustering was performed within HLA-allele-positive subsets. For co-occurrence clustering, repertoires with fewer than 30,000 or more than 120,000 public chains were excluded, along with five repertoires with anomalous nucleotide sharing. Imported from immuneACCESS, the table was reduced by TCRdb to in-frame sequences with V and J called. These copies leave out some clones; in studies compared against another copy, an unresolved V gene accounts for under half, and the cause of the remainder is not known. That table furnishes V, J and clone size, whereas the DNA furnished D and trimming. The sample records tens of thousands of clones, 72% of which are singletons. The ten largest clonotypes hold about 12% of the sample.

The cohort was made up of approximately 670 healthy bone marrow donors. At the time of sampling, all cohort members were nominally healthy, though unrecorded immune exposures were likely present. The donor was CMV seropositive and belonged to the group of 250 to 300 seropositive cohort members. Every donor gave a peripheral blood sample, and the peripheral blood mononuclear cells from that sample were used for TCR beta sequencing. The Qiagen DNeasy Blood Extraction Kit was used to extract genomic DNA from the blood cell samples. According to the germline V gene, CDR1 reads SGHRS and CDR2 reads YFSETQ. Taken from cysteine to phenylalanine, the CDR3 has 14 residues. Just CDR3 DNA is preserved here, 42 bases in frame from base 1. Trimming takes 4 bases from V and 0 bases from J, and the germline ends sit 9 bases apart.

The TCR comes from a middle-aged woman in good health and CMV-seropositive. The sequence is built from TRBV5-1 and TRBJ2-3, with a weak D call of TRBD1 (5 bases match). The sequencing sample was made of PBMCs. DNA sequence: TGCGCCAGCAGCACAGGACGGAGCACAGATACGCAGTATTTT. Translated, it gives CASSTGRSTDTQYF.